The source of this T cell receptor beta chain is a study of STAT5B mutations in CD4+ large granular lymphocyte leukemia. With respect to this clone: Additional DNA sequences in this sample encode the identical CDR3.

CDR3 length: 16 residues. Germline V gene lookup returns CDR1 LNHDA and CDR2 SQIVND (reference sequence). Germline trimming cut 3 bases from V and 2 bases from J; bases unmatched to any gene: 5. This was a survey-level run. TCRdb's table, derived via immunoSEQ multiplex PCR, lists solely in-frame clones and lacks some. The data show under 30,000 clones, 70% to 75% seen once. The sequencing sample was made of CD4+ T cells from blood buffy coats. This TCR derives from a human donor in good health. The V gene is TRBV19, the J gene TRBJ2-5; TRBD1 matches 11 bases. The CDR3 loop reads CASSISGQGAQETQYF. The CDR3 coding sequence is TGTGCCAGTAGTATTTCTGGACAGGGGGCGCAAGAGACCCAGTACTTC.